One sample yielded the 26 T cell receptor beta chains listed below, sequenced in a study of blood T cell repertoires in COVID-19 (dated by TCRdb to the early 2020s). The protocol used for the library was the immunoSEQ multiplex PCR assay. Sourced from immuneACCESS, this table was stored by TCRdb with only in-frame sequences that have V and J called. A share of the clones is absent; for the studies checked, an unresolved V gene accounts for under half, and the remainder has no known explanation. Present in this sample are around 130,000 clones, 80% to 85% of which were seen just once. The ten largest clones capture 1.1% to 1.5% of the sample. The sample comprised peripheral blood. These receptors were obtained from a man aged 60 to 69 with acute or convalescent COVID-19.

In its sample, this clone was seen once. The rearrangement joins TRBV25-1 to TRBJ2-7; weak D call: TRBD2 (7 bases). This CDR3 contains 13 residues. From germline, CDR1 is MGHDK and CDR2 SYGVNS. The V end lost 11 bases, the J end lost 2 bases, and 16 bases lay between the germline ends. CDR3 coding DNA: TGTGCCTCAGGGGCGGGGGTAACCTACGAGCAGTACTTC. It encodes CASGAGVTYEQYF.

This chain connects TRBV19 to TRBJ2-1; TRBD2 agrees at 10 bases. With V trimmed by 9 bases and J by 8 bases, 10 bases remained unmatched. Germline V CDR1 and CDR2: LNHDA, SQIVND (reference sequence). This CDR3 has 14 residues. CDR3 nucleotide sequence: TGTGCCAGCCGAACTAGCGGGGCTAGGGATGAGCAGTTCTTC. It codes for CASRTSGARDEQFF.

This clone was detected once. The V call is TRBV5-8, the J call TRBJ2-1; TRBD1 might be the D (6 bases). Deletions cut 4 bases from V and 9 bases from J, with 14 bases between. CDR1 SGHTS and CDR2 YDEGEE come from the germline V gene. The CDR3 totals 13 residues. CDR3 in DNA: TGTGCCAGCAGCGCACAGGGTTTTCGTGAGCAGTTCTTC. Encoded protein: CASSAQGFREQFF.

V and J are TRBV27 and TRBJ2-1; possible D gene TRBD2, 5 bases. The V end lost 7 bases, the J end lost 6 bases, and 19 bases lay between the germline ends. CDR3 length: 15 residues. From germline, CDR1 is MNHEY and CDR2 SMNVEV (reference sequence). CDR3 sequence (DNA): TGTGCCAGCATGCCGACTCTGACTATGCTCAATGAGCAGTTCTTC. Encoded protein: CASMPTLTMLNEQFF.

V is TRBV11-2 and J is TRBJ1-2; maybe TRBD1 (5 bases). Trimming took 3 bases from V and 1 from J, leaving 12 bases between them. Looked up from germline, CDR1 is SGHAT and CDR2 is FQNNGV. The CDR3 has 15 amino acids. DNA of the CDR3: TGTGCCAGCAGCTTTCGAGCTGACAGTAACTATGGCTACACCTTC. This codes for CASSFRADSNYGYTF.

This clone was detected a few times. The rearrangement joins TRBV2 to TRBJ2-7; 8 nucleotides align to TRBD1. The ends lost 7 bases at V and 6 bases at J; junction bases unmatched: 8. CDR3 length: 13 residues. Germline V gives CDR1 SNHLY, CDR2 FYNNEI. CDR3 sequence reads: CASTIDRGGEQYF. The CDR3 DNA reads TGTGCCAGCACTATAGACAGGGGTGGCGAGCAGTACTTC.

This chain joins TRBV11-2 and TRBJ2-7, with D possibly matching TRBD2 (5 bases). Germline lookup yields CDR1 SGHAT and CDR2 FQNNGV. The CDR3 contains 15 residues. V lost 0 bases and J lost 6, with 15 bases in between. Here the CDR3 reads CASSLDLAPLGEQYF. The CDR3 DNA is TGTGCCAGCAGCTTAGATCTAGCTCCATTAGGCGAGCAGTACTTC.

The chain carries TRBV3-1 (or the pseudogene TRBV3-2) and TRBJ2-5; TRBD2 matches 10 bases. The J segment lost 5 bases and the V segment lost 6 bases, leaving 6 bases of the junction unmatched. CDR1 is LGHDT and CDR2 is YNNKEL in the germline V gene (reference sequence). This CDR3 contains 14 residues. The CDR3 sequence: CASSLSGGWETQYF. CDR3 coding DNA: TGTGCCAGCAGTCTTAGCGGGGGGTGGGAGACCCAGTACTTC.

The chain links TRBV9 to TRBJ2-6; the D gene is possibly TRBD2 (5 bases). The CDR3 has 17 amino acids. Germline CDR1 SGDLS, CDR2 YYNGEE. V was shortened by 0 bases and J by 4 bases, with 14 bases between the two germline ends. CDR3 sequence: CASSVERVLSGANVLTF. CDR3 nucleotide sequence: TGTGCCAGCAGCGTAGAGAGGGTTCTGTCAGGGGCCAACGTCCTGACTTTC.

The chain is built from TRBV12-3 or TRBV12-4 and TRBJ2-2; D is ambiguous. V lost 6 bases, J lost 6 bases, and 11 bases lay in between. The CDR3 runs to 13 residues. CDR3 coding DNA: TGTGCCAGCAGCCGAAAGAGGTCCGGGGAGCTGTTTTTT. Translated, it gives CASSRKRSGELFF.

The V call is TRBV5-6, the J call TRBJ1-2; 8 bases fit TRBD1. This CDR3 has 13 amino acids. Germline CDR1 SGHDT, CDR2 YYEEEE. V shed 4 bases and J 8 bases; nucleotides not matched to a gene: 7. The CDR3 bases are TGTGCCAGCAGCGGAAGGACAGGGCTCGGCTACACCTTC. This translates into CASSGRTGLGYTF. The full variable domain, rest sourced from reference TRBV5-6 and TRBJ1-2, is DAGVTQSPTHLIKTRGQQVTLRCSPKSGHDTVSWYQQALGQGPQFIFQYYEEEERQRGNFPDRFSGHQFPNYSSELNVNALLLGDSALYLCASSGRTGLGYTFGSGTRLTVV.

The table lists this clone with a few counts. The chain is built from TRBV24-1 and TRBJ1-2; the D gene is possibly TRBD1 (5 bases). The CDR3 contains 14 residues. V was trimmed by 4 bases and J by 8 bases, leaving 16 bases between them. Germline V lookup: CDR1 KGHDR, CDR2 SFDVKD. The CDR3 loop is CATSESRDWEGYTF. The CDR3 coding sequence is TGTGCCACCAGTGAATCCAGGGACTGGGAGGGCTACACCTTC.

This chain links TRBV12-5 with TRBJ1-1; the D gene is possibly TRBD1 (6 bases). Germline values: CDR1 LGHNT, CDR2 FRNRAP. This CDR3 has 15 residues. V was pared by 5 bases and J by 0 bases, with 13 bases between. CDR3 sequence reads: CASGHTGTLNTEAFF. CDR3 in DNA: TGTGCTAGTGGTCATACAGGGACGTTGAACACTGAAGCTTTCTTT.

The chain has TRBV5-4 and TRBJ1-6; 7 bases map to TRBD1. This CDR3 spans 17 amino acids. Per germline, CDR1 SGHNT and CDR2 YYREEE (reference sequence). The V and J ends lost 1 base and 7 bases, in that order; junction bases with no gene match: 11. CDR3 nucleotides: TGTGCCAGCAGCTTGACGGGACAGTCCACGGGAAATTCACCCCTCCACTTT. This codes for CASSLTGQSTGNSPLHF.

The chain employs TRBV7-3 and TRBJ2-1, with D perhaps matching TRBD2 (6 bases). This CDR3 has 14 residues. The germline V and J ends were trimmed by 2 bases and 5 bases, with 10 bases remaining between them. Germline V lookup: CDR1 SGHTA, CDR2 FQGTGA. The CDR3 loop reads CASSLAGWDNEQFF. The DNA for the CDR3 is TGTGCCAGCAGCTTAGCGGGGTGGGACAATGAGCAGTTCTTC. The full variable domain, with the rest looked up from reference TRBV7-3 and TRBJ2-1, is GAGVSQTPSNKVTEKGKYVELRCDPISGHTALYWYRQSLGQGPEFLIYFQGTGAADDSGLPNDRFFAVRPEGSVSTLKIQRTERGDSAVYLCASSLAGWDNEQFFGPGTRLTVL.

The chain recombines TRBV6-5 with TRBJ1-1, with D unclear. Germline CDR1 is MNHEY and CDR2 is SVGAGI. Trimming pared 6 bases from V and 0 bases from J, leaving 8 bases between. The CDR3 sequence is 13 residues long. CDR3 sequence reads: CASRVLLNTEAFF. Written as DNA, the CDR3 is TGTGCCAGCAGGGTACTACTGAACACTGAAGCTTTCTTT.

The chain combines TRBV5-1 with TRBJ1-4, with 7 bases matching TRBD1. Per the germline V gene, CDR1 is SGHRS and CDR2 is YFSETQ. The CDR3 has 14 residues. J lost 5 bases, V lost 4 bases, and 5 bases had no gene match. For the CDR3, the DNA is TGCGCCAGCAGCACCGGACAGGCAAATGAAAAACTGTTTTTT. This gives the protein CASSTGQANEKLFF.

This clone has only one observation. The CDR3: CASSRQGTSGEQYF. The CDR3 region has the DNA TGTGCCAGTAGTAGGCAGGGGACTAGCGGCGAGCAGTACTTC. V is TRBV19 and J is TRBJ2-7; 11 positions match TRBD2. V lost 4 bases, J lost 6 bases, and 5 bases stayed unmatched. Germline V gene data show CDR1 as LNHDA and CDR2 as SQIVND (reference sequence). This CDR3 is built from 14 residues.

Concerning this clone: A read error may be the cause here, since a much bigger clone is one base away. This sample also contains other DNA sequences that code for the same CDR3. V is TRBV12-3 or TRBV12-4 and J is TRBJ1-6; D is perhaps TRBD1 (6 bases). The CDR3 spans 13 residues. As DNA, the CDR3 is TGTGCTAGCAGTTTAGACAGGTTTTCACCCCTCCACTTT. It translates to CASSLDRFSPLHF.

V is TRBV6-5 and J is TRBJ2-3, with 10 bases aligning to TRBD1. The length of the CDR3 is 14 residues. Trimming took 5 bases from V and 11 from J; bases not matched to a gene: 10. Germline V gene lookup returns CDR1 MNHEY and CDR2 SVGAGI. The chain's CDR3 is CASSRPGQGSGQYF. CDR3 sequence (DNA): TGTGCCAGCAGTAGACCGGGACAGGGGAGTGGGCAGTATTTT.

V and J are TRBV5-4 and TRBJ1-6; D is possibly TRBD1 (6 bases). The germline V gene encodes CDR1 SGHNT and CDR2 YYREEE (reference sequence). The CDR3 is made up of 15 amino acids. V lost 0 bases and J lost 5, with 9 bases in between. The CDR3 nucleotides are TGTGCCAGCAGCTTGGTGGGGGCGGATAATTCACCCCTCCACTTT. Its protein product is CASSLVGADNSPLHF.

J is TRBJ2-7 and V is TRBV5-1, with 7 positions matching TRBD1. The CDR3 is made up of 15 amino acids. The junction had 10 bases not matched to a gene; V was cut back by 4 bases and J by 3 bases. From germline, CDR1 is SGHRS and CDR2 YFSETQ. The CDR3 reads CASSAPGQRHYEQYF. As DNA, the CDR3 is TGCGCCAGCAGCGCGCCGGGACAGAGACACTACGAGCAGTACTTC.

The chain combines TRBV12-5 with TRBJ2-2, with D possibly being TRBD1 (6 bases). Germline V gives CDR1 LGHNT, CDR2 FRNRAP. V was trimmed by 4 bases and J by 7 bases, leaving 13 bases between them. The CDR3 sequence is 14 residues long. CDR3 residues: CASGSGHVDGELFF. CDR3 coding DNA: TGTGCTAGTGGTTCGGGACATGTGGACGGGGAGCTGTTTTTT. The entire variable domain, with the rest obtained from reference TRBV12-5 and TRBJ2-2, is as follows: DARVTQTPRHKVTEMGQEVTMRCQPILGHNTVFWYRQTMMQGLELLAYFRNRAPLDDSGMPKDRFSAEMPDATLATLKIQPSEPRDSAVYFCASGSGHVDGELFFGEGSRLTVL.

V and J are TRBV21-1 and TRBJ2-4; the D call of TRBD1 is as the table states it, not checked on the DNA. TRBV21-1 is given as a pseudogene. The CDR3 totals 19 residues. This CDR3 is CASSKRQGYAIINLNIQYF. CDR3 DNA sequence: TGTGCCAGCAGCAAACGACAGGGTTATGCAATTATTAACTTAAACATTCAGTACTTC.

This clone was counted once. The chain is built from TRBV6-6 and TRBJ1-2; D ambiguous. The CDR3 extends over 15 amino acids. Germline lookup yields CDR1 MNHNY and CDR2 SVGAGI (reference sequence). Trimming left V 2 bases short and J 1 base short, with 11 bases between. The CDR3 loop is CASSYLFNSNYGYTF. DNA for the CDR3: TGTGCCAGCAGTTACCTTTTTAACAGTAACTATGGCTACACCTTC.

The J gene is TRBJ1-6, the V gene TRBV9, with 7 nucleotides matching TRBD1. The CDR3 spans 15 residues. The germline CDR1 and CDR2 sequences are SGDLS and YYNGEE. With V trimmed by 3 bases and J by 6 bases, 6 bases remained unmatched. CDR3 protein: CASSARGTVNSPLHF. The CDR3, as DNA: TGTGCCAGCAGCGCCCGAGGGACAGTTAATTCACCCCTCCACTTT. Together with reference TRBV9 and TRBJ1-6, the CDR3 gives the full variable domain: DSGVTQTPKHLITATGQRVTLRCSPRSGDLSVYWYQQSLDQGLQFLIQYYNGEERAKGNILERFSAQQFPDLHSELNLSSLELGDSALYFCASSARGTVNSPLHFGNGTRLTVT.